Shown below are 23 T cell receptor beta chains from a single sample sequenced in a study of CD8 T cells in Susac syndrome. cDNA came from roughly 0.47 to 1 ug RNA primed by random hexamers. MiXCR was run by TCRdb on the immunoSEQ multiplex PCR reads, yielding one entry per CDR3 protein. The sample shows roughly 330,000 distinct CDR3 sequences, under 95% of them seen only once. The specimen was CD4+ T cells from PBMCs. The receptors were gathered from a human donor with multiple sclerosis.

The chain joins TRBV18 to TRBJ2-1; 10 bases agree with TRBD2. The CDR3 has 15 residues. J lost 6 bases, V lost 6 bases, and 8 bases had no gene match. Germline lookup yields CDR1 KGHSH and CDR2 LQKENI. The CDR3 DNA reads as TGTGCCAGCTCGCCAGCGGGAGGGCCCAGCAATGAGCAGTTCTTC. It is translated as CASSPAGGPSNEQFF.

The CDR3 DNA sequence: TGTGCCAGCACAGACCCTCAGGAGACCCAGTACTTC. Its protein is CASTDPQETQYF. The chain combines TRBV6-6 with TRBJ2-5, with D hard to call. The CDR3 length is 12 residues. Germline CDR1 reads MNHNY; CDR2 reads SVGAGI (reference sequence). The V gene lost 7 bases and the J gene lost 5 bases, with 11 bases spanning the gap.

The rearrangement uses TRBV6-5 and TRBJ1-1; TRBD1 might be the D (6 bases). Germline assignment: CDR1 MNHEY and CDR2 SVGAGI. This CDR3 region has 15 residues. V dropped 6 bases and J dropped 0 bases, with 14 bases sitting between them. This CDR3 reads CASSRTGQMNTEAFF. CDR3 coding DNA: TGTGCCAGCAGCCGAACAGGACAGATGAACACTGAAGCTTTCTTT.

This chain joins TRBV11-1 and TRBJ2-5, with D unclear. Germline loops: CDR1 SGHAT, CDR2 FQDESV (reference sequence). V shed 3 bases and J shed 7 bases, with 15 bases lying between them. This CDR3 contains 14 residues. This CDR3 reads CASSFKAGPGTQYF. The DNA of the CDR3 is TGTGCCAGCAGCTTTAAGGCCGGTCCGGGGACCCAGTACTTC. Full variable domain (remainder filled in from reference TRBV11-1 and TRBJ2-5): EAEVAQSPRYKITEKSQAVAFWCDPISGHATLYWYRQILGQGPELLVQFQDESVVDDSQLPKDRFSAERLKGVDSTLKIQPAELGDSAMYLCASSFKAGPGTQYFGPGTRLLVL.

This chain uses TRBV6-6 with TRBJ2-6; D is unresolved. Trimming shortened V by 4 bases and J by 0 bases, and 7 bases separated the two germline ends. This CDR3 comprises 15 residues. Germline-derived CDR1 and CDR2 are MNHNY and SVGAGI (reference sequence). CDR3 DNA sequence: TGTGCCAGCAGTTCCCCGAGCTCTGGGGCCAACGTCCTGACTTTC. Translated, it gives CASSSPSSGANVLTF.

The chain joins TRBV29-1 to TRBJ1-2, with D perhaps TRBD1 (5 bases). In germline, CDR1 is SQVTM, CDR2 ANQGSEA. The CDR3 extends over 20 amino acids. V lost 1 base to trimming and J lost 0 bases, with 27 bases between them. CDR3 sequence (DNA): TGCAGCGTTGAAGGCCACTCTCGGGACCTTATACCATCGGCTAACTATGGCTACACCTTC. Translated: CSVEGHSRDLIPSANYGYTF.

The chain combines TRBV20-1 with TRBJ2-7; 9 bases align to TRBD2. V shed 2 bases and J 3 bases; nucleotides not matched to a gene: 2. The CDR3 totals 13 residues. Looked up from germline, CDR1 is DFQATT and CDR2 is SNEGSKA (reference sequence). CDR3 protein: CSARLAGLYEQYF. Here the CDR3 DNA reads TGCAGTGCTAGACTAGCGGGGCTCTACGAGCAGTACTTC.

The gene calls are TRBV5-1 and TRBJ1-1; D is possibly TRBD1 (5 bases). The germline V gene encodes CDR1 SGHRS and CDR2 YFSETQ. CDR3 size: 13 residues. V lost 4 bases to trimming and J lost 7 bases, with 14 bases between them. CDR3 in amino acids: CASSPIRGVEAFF. The CDR3 nucleotides read TGCGCCAGCAGCCCGATCCGGGGGGTTGAAGCTTTCTTT.

The gene calls are TRBV20-1 and TRBJ2-5; 12 bases match TRBD2. Germline V gives CDR1 DFQATT, CDR2 SNEGSKA (reference sequence). V lost 3 bases to trimming and J lost 5 bases; unmatched junction nucleotides: 13. This CDR3 region has 17 residues. The CDR3 protein is CSARGQGLAGSWETQYF. As DNA, the CDR3 is TGCAGTGCTAGGGGCCAAGGACTAGCGGGATCCTGGGAGACCCAGTACTTC.

The chain recombines TRBV19 with TRBJ1-1, with TRBD1 as a possible D gene (5 bases). The CDR3 consists of 16 residues. Germline V CDR1 and CDR2: LNHDA, SQIVND (reference sequence). V lost 0 bases and J 5 bases, leaving 16 bases between the germline ends. The CDR3 DNA follows: TGTGCCAGTAGTATAGAAGGGGCGGGGAGAGGGACTGAAGCTTTCTTT. Translation gives CASSIEGAGRGTEAFF.

The chain recombines TRBV20-1 with TRBJ1-1; D gene uncertain. Germline V CDR1 and CDR2: DFQATT, SNEGSKA (reference sequence). The CDR3 is 12 residues long. Trimming removed 5 bases from V and 7 bases from J, with 14 bases in between. The CDR3 sequence is CSAAPAGIEAFF. DNA for the CDR3: TGCAGTGCTGCCCCGGCAGGAATTGAAGCTTTCTTT.

The V call is TRBV12-3 or TRBV12-4, the J call TRBJ1-2, with D tentatively TRBD1 (5 bases). Trimming pared 7 bases from V and 2 bases from J, leaving 11 bases between. This CDR3 contains 13 residues. The CDR3 DNA sequence: TGTGCCAGCACCTCAGGGAGAAACTATGGCTACACCTTC. It encodes CASTSGRNYGYTF.

The J gene is TRBJ2-7, the V gene TRBV11-3, with a tentative D call TRBD1 (6 bases). This CDR3 comprises 12 residues. CDR1 is SGHNT and CDR2 is YENEEA in the germline V gene. Trimming shortened V by 4 bases and J by 6 bases, and 10 bases separated the two germline ends. CDR3 region: CASSWDNIEQYF. CDR3 sequence (DNA): TGTGCCAGCAGCTGGGACAATATCGAGCAGTACTTC.

The rearrangement uses TRBV20-1 and TRBJ2-3; 11 nucleotides agree with TRBD2. Germline CDR1 reads DFQATT; CDR2 reads SNEGSKA (reference sequence). This CDR3 has 19 amino acids. V dropped 3 bases and J dropped 1; count of bases not matched to a gene: 15. The CDR3 protein is CSASGAVAGGPVGTDTQYF. CDR3 DNA sequence: TGCAGTGCTAGTGGGGCGGTAGCGGGGGGGCCGGTTGGCACAGATACGCAGTATTTT.

The J gene is TRBJ2-3, the V gene TRBV6-2 or TRBV6-3; 12 positions agree with TRBD2. This CDR3 is built from 18 residues. V lost 2 bases to trimming and J lost 5 bases; unmatched junction nucleotides: 11. The germline V gene encodes CDR1 MNHEY and CDR2 SVGEGT. The DNA for the CDR3 is TGTGCCAGCAGTTACCACTTACGACTAGCGGGGGCTCTAGATACGCAGTATTTT. Its translation: CASSYHLRLAGALDTQYF.

The chain recombines TRBV2 with TRBJ2-5, with 7 bases that match TRBD2. Unmatched junction bases numbered 6, after V lost 0 bases and J lost 2 bases. There are 16 residues in the CDR3. Germline lookup yields CDR1 SNHLY and CDR2 FYNNEI. CDR3 nucleotide sequence: TGTGCCAGCAGTGAAGCGCCGACTAGCCCACAAGAGACCCAGTACTTC. It specifies CASSEAPTSPQETQYF.

The chain links TRBV28 to TRBJ1-5, with D hard to call. The CDR3 runs to 16 residues. Germline V CDR1 and CDR2: MDHEN, SYDVKM. With 8 bases removed from V and 0 bases from J, the gap between germline ends came to 17 bases. The CDR3 DNA reads TGTGCCAGCGGTCTGAGCACCCCCTATAGCAATCAGCCCCAGCATTTT. Encoded protein: CASGLSTPYSNQPQHF. The whole variable domain, filled in from reference TRBV28 and TRBJ1-5, reads DVKVTQSSRYLVKRTGEKVFLECVQDMDHENMFWYRQDPGLGLRLIYFSYDVKMKEKGDIPEGYSVSREKKERFSLILESASTNQTSMYLCASGLSTPYSNQPQHFGDGTRLSIL.

V gene TRBV11-1 combines with J gene TRBJ2-1; D not certain. CDR3 length: 11 amino acids. The germline gives CDR1 SGHAT, CDR2 FQDESV (reference sequence). With 2 bases removed from V and 8 bases from J, the gap between germline ends came to 4 bases. The DNA for the CDR3 is TGTGCCAGCAGCTTATACTATGAGCAGTTCTTC. Translation gives CASSLYYEQFF.

V usage is TRBV20-1 and J usage is TRBJ1-1; weak D call: TRBD1 (6 bases). Per germline, CDR1 DFQATT and CDR2 SNEGSKA (reference sequence). V was trimmed by 5 bases and J by 5 bases, leaving 12 bases between them. CDR3 length equals 12 residues. CDR3 sequence: CSAGPQGTEAFF. The CDR3 nucleotides are TGCAGTGCTGGACCGCAGGGGACTGAAGCTTTCTTT.

This clonotype showed up just once. CDR3: CASSLFLSGTGGTGELFF. In DNA, the CDR3 is TGTGCCAGCAGTTTATTCCTATCCGGGACAGGGGGAACCGGGGAGCTGTTTTTT. The chain employs TRBV27 and TRBJ2-2, with 11 bases lining up with TRBD1. J lost 5 bases, V lost 1 base, and 9 bases had no gene match. Germline CDR1 and CDR2: MNHEY and SMNVEV (reference sequence). The CDR3 covers 18 residues.

The chain links TRBV7-9 to TRBJ1-1, with 7 nucleotides matching TRBD1. The junction had 12 bases not matched to a gene; V was cut back by 5 bases and J by 0 bases. The CDR3 runs 17 residues. CDR1 is SEHNR, CDR2 FQNEAQ, per germline (reference sequence). The CDR3 reads CASSLTGTGAMNTEAFF. In DNA form, the CDR3 reads TGTGCCAGCAGCCTTACTGGTACAGGGGCCATGAACACTGAAGCTTTCTTT.

This chain uses TRBV7-2 with TRBJ2-7, with 11 positions matching TRBD2. The CDR3 totals 17 residues. Per germline, CDR1 SGHTA and CDR2 FQGNSA. Trimming cost V 1 base and J 7 bases; bases outside gene matches: 12. The CDR3 sequence: CASSLGYLIAGGGEQYF. The CDR3 DNA reads as TGTGCCAGCAGCTTAGGTTACTTAATAGCGGGAGGGGGAGAGCAGTACTTC.

V is TRBV3-1 and J is TRBJ2-3, with 12 bases aligning to TRBD2. The CDR3 is 15 amino acids. CDR1 is LGHDT, CDR2 YNNKEL, per germline (reference sequence). Trimming at V came to 5 bases and at J to 2 bases, leaving 2 bases not matched to a gene. The CDR3: CASSGLAGTTDTQYF. DNA for the CDR3: TGTGCCAGCAGCGGACTAGCGGGGACCACAGATACGCAGTATTTT.